The 9 T cell receptor beta chains given below trace back to one sample, sequenced in a study of response to subunit inactivated influenza vaccine. MiXCR was run by TCRdb on the RT-PCR reads, yielding one entry per CDR3 protein. The profile shows fewer than 700,000 distinct CDR3 sequences, over 10% of them singletons. The sequenced sample was PBMCs from blood, obtained 45 days after vaccination. The receptors here all came from a middle-aged man who received an inactivated influenza vaccine.

This sequence joins TRBV5-1 and TRBJ1-2; 10 nucleotides line up with TRBD1. CDR3 length: 14 residues. The germline V gene has CDR1 SGHRS and CDR2 YFSETQ. The V gene end was trimmed by 4 bases and the J gene end by 4 bases; junction bases not matched to a gene: 4. The CDR3: CASSPRQGAYGYTF. In DNA form, the CDR3 reads TGCGCCAGCAGCCCCCGACAGGGGGCCTATGGCTACACCTTC.

V and J are TRBV28 and TRBJ1-5; D perhaps matches TRBD1 (5 bases). This CDR3 contains 16 residues. Germline lookup yields CDR1 MDHEN and CDR2 SYDVKM. Trimming took off 5 bases at V and 2 bases at J, with 16 bases between the two ends. The DNA of the CDR3 is TGTGCCAGCAGTCCCACCGGGACGGCCGGCAATCAGCCCCAGCATTTT. It codes for CASSPTGTAGNQPQHF.

This chain links TRBV20-1 with TRBJ1-6, with 7 nucleotides matching TRBD1. V dropped 3 bases and J dropped 9; count of bases not matched to a gene: 8. In germline, CDR1 is DFQATT, CDR2 SNEGSKA (reference sequence). The CDR3 has 14 amino acids. The CDR3 nucleotides are TGCAGTGCTAGGGAGACAGGGTTGGCTTCACCCCTCCACTTT. This translates into CSARETGLASPLHF.

This clonotype turned up a few times. This chain uses TRBV20-1 with TRBJ2-7; the D gene is possibly TRBD2 (5 bases). V was clipped by 6 bases and J by 7 bases, with 19 bases between them. CDR3 size: 13 residues. Germline values: CDR1 DFQATT, CDR2 SNEGSKA (reference sequence). CDR3 nucleotide sequence: TGCAGTGCCCCAGAGCCGGGGATCTATGAGCAGTACTTC. This translates into CSAPEPGIYEQYF.

The chain recombines TRBV5-1 with TRBJ2-1; the match to TRBD2 covers 7 bases. In germline, CDR1 is SGHRS, CDR2 YFSETQ. J lost 10 bases, V lost 0 bases, and 10 bases had no gene match. CDR3 length: 15 residues. In nucleotides, the CDR3 is TGCGCCAGCAGCTTGGACCGCGGGGGTTGGGTCGAGCAGTTCTTC. It codes for CASSLDRGGWVEQFF.

This clonotype was recorded a few times. The chain has TRBV15 and TRBJ2-3; D gene unclear. The CDR3 totals 15 residues. The V gene's germline CDR1 is LNHNV and CDR2 YYDKDF (reference sequence). V lost 6 bases to trimming and J lost 4 bases, with 17 bases between them. CDR3: CATRTGPLAPDTQYF. The DNA for the CDR3 is TGTGCCACCAGGACCGGACCCTTAGCACCAGATACGCAGTATTTT. The full variable domain, rest sourced from reference TRBV15 and TRBJ2-3, is DAMVIQNPRYQVTQFGKPVTLSCSQTLNHNVMYWYQQKSSQAPKLLFHYYDKDFNNEADTPDNFQSRRPNTSFCFLDIRSPGLGDTAMYLCATRTGPLAPDTQYFGPGTRLTVL.

The gene calls are TRBV29-1 and TRBJ2-7; 7 nucleotides align to TRBD2. With 3 bases clipped from V and 4 bases from J, the junction kept 0 bases outside the gene matches. The CDR3 has 11 residues. The germline V gene encodes CDR1 SQVTM and CDR2 ANQGSEA. This chain's CDR3 is CSVEGGYEQYF. Here the CDR3 DNA reads TGCAGCGTTGAGGGGGGGTACGAGCAGTACTTC.

V usage is TRBV28 and J usage is TRBJ2-7; 8 bases agree with TRBD1. Trimming cost V 4 bases and J 3 bases; bases outside gene matches: 5. Per germline, CDR1 MDHEN and CDR2 SYDVKM. The CDR3 has 14 amino acids. The CDR3 coding sequence is TGTGCCAGCAGTTCTCCGGGACAGGTCTACGAGCAGTACTTC. It is translated as CASSSPGQVYEQYF.

This chain uses TRBV5-1 with TRBJ1-1; D may be TRBD1 (5 bases). The CDR3 has 14 amino acids. Germline CDR1 and CDR2: SGHRS and YFSETQ. Between the trimmed V and J ends, which lost 4 bases and 4 bases, there was a span of 14 bases. CDR3 region: CASSLGPQSTEAFF. CDR3 DNA: TGCGCCAGCAGCCTGGGACCGCAAAGCACTGAAGCTTTCTTT.